The rows below give T cell receptor beta chains drawn from one sample of a study of long-term antiretroviral therapy in people with HIV. Only in-frame clones appear in the TCRdb table, and some are missing; sequencing was by immunoSEQ multiplex PCR. The table records roughly 16,000 clones, around 77% of them present only once. The sequences come from unsorted PBMCs, collected roughly 2.2 years before starting antiretroviral therapy. The receptors here all came from a man aged 30-40 years with HIV. Each CDR3 is given with its conserved first and last residue. Fields, in order: V gene, D gene, J gene, clone size, CDR3 DNA, CDR3 protein. The D gene is left open where the match is weak. Clone size is not always given. Where it is, it says once, few, many or a class for expanded clones.

v_gene: TRBV7-9
d_gene: NA
j_gene: TRBJ2-1
abundance: NA
CDR3nt: TGTGCCAGCAGCGGTCCCGGGGCCTACAATGAGCAGTTCTTC
CDR3aa: CASSGPGAYNEQFF

v_gene: TRBV28
d_gene: NA
j_gene: TRBJ1-3
abundance: NA
CDR3nt: TGTGCCAGCAGGACATCAGGATTTTCTGGAAACACCATATATTTT
CDR3aa: CASRTSGFSGNTIYF

v_gene: TRBV7-9
d_gene: NA
j_gene: TRBJ1-2
abundance: medium-sized
CDR3nt: TGTGCCAGCAGCTTCTACAGGACAGATAACTATGGCTACACCTTC
CDR3aa: CASSFYRTDNYGYTF

v_gene: TRBV28
d_gene: NA
j_gene: TRBJ2-1
abundance: NA
CDR3nt: TGTGCCAGCAGTCAACCCGGGACCAATTACAATGAGCAGTTCTTC
CDR3aa: CASSQPGTNYNEQFF

v_gene: TRBV19
d_gene: TRBD2
j_gene: TRBJ2-7
abundance: NA
CDR3nt: TGTGCCAGTAGTATAGGCGGGGGGAGTTACGAGCAGTACTTC
CDR3aa: CASSIGGGSYEQYF

v_gene: TRBV6-6
d_gene: NA
j_gene: TRBJ1-2
abundance: NA
CDR3nt: TGTGCCAGCAACTACAGGGCTGGCTATGGCTACACCTTC
CDR3aa: CASNYRAGYGYTF

v_gene: TRBV7-2
d_gene: NA
j_gene: TRBJ2-2
abundance: NA
CDR3nt: TGTGCCAGCAGCTTAAGTACCCAGGGGGGCACCGGGGAGCTGTTTTTT
CDR3aa: CASSLSTQGGTGELFF

v_gene: TRBV7-9
d_gene: NA
j_gene: TRBJ1-2
abundance: few
CDR3nt: TGTGCCAGCACCCCACGAGAGGGTCTGGATGGCTACACCTTC
CDR3aa: CASTPREGLDGYTF

v_gene: TRBV6-4
d_gene: NA
j_gene: TRBJ1-1
abundance: NA
CDR3nt: TGTGCCAGCAGTGACTCGACGGTGGATGAAGCTTTCTTT
CDR3aa: CASSDSTVDEAFF

v_gene: TRBV11-2
d_gene: NA
j_gene: TRBJ2-2
abundance: NA
CDR3nt: TGTGCCAGCAGCCCCCCCAACAGACTGAACACCGGGGAGCTGTTTTTT
CDR3aa: CASSPPNRLNTGELFF

v_gene: TRBV5-5
d_gene: NA
j_gene: TRBJ2-7
abundance: once
CDR3nt: TGTGCCAGCAGCTTCCTCCTTAGGGACGAGCAGTACTTC
CDR3aa: CASSFLLRDEQYF

v_gene: TRBV25-1
d_gene: TRBD1
j_gene: TRBJ2-7
abundance: NA
CDR3nt: TGTGCCAGCAGGGGACAGGGACTCTACGAGCAGTACTTC
CDR3aa: CASRGQGLYEQYF

v_gene: TRBV5-4
d_gene: NA
j_gene: TRBJ1-6
abundance: NA
CDR3nt: TGTGCCAGCAGCTTGACAGGGCCTAATTCACCCCTCCACTTT
CDR3aa: CASSLTGPNSPLHF

v_gene: TRBV19
d_gene: NA
j_gene: TRBJ1-5
abundance: NA
CDR3nt: TGTGCCAGTAGTATAGCTCGAAGGGGCAATCAGCCCCAGCATTTT
CDR3aa: CASSIARRGNQPQHF

v_gene: TRBV19
d_gene: TRBD2
j_gene: TRBJ2-5
abundance: NA
CDR3nt: TGTGCCAGTAGTATTAGAGGGACTAGCGGAGAAGAGACCCAGTACTTC
CDR3aa: CASSIRGTSGEETQYF

v_gene: TRBV6-1
d_gene: NA
j_gene: TRBJ2-7
abundance: NA
CDR3nt: TGTGCCAGCAGTATTCGGGTCCCGTCGTCCTACGAGCAGTACTTC
CDR3aa: CASSIRVPSSYEQYF

v_gene: TRBV6-5
d_gene: NA
j_gene: TRBJ1-2
abundance: NA
CDR3nt: TGTGCCAGCAGTTACTGGGGGGATTCTAACTATGGCTACACCTTC
CDR3aa: CASSYWGDSNYGYTF

v_gene: TRBV27
d_gene: TRBD2
j_gene: TRBJ2-4
abundance: NA
CDR3nt: TGTGCCAGCAGTTTAACTAGCGGGCCCCAGTACTTC
CDR3aa: CASSLTSGPQYF

v_gene: TRBV7-9
d_gene: NA
j_gene: TRBJ1-4
abundance: NA
CDR3nt: TGTGCCAGCAGAGTCGTCGGGACTAATGAAAAACTGTTTTTT
CDR3aa: CASRVVGTNEKLFF

v_gene: TRBV5-1
d_gene: NA
j_gene: TRBJ1-5
abundance: NA
CDR3nt: TGCGCCAGCAGCGCGATCCAGGGCGGACAGCCCCAGCATTTT
CDR3aa: CASSAIQGGQPQHF

v_gene: TRBV19
d_gene: NA
j_gene: TRBJ2-5
abundance: NA
CDR3nt: TGTGCCAGTATGGGCGGCGGTGTTCTCGGAGAGACCCAGTACTTC
CDR3aa: CASMGGGVLGETQYF

v_gene: TRBV7-2
d_gene: NA
j_gene: TRBJ2-1
abundance: NA
CDR3nt: TGTGCCAGCAGCTTCGAACAGCGATCTGAGCAGTTCTTC
CDR3aa: CASSFEQRSEQFF

v_gene: TRBV7-5
d_gene: NA
j_gene: TRBJ2-7
abundance: NA
CDR3nt: TGTGCCAGCAGCTTCAGCGGGGGTCCCTCCTACGAGCAGTACTTC
CDR3aa: CASSFSGGPSYEQYF

v_gene: TRBV28
d_gene: NA
j_gene: TRBJ2-1
abundance: NA
CDR3nt: TGTGCCAGCTCACCAAGGGGCGACTACAATGAGCAGTTCTTC
CDR3aa: CASSPRGDYNEQFF

v_gene: TRBV19
d_gene: NA
j_gene: TRBJ2-1
abundance: NA
CDR3nt: TGTGCCAGTAGTCCCTCGGGACGAGCGAATGAGCAGTTCTTC
CDR3aa: CASSPSGRANEQFF

v_gene: TRBV5-4
d_gene: NA
j_gene: TRBJ2-5
abundance: NA
CDR3nt: TGTGCCAGCAGGGATTGGGAGACCCAGTACTTC
CDR3aa: CASRDWETQYF

v_gene: TRBV5-1
d_gene: NA
j_gene: TRBJ2-3
abundance: once
CDR3nt: TGCGCCAGCAGCGCCGATACTAGCCTCACAGATACGCAGTATTTT
CDR3aa: CASSADTSLTDTQYF

v_gene: TRBV5-1
d_gene: NA
j_gene: TRBJ2-7
abundance: once
CDR3nt: TGCGCCAGCAGCCCAGGGAATCGCGAGCAGTACTTC
CDR3aa: CASSPGNREQYF

v_gene: TRBV11-1
d_gene: TRBD2
j_gene: TRBJ2-3
abundance: NA
CDR3nt: TGTGCCAGCAGCCTCCTGACTAGCGGGACACAAGATACGCAGTATTTT
CDR3aa: CASSLLTSGTQDTQYF

v_gene: TRBV19
d_gene: TRBD2
j_gene: TRBJ2-1
abundance: NA
CDR3nt: TGTGCCAGTAGTCGCGGCGGGGGGGCCTACAATGAGCAGTTCTTC
CDR3aa: CASSRGGGAYNEQFF

v_gene: TRBV4-1
d_gene: NA
j_gene: TRBJ2-1
abundance: once
CDR3nt: TGCGCCAGCAGCCACGCCGGGGATTACAATGAGCAGTTCTTC
CDR3aa: CASSHAGDYNEQFF

v_gene: TRBV15
d_gene: NA
j_gene: TRBJ1-2
abundance: NA
CDR3nt: TGTGCCACCAGGCCTCGCGGGGGTGGGTATGGCTACACCTTC
CDR3aa: CATRPRGGGYGYTF

v_gene: TRBV5-4
d_gene: NA
j_gene: TRBJ2-1
abundance: once
CDR3nt: TGTGCCAGCAGCTTGGGCTCCCGAGGGGTTAAGCAGGTCAATGAGCAGTTCTTC
CDR3aa: CASSLGSRGVKQVNEQFF

v_gene: TRBV7-9
d_gene: NA
j_gene: TRBJ1-5
abundance: NA
CDR3nt: TGTGCCAGCAGCCCCCTAGCGGTGGCGAAAAATCAGCCCCAGCATTTT
CDR3aa: CASSPLAVAKNQPQHF

v_gene: TRBV27
d_gene: NA
j_gene: TRBJ2-5
abundance: NA
CDR3nt: TGTGCCAGCGCCAGGGTCCAGACCCAGTACTTC
CDR3aa: CASARVQTQYF

v_gene: TRBV2
d_gene: NA
j_gene: TRBJ1-1
abundance: NA
CDR3nt: TGCATCTCAATGCAGGAGGGGATTGGCACTGAAGCTTTCTTT
CDR3aa: CISMQEGIGTEAFF